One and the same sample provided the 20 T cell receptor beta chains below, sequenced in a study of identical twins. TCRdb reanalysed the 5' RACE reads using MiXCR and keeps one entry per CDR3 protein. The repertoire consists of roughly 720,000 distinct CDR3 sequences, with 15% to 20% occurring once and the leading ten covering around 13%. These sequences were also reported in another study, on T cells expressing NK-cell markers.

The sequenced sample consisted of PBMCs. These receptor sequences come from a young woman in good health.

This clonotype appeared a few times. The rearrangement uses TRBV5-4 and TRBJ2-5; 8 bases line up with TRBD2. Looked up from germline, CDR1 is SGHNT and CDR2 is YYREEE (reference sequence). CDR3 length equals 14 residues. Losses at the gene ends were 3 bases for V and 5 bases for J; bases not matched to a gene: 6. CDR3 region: CASSSGLVVETQYF. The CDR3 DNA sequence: TGTGCCAGCAGCTCGGGACTAGTTGTCGAGACCCAGTACTTC.

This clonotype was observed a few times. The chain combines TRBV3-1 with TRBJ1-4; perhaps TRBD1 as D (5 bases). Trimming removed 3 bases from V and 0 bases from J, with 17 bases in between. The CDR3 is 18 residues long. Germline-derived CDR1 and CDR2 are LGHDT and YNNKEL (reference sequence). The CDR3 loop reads CASSHSGTYRTTNEKLFF. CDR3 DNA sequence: TGTGCCAGCAGCCACAGCGGGACGTATAGGACAACTAATGAAAAACTGTTTTTT.

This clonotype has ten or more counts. CDR3 residues: CASSRGVRLARNEQFF. CDR3 nucleotides: TGTGCCAGCAGTCGGGGGGTCAGACTAGCGAGGAATGAGCAGTTCTTC. The chain carries TRBV6-1 and TRBJ2-1; TRBD2 agrees at 8 bases. Trimming at V came to 5 bases and at J to 7 bases, leaving 13 bases not matched to a gene. The CDR3 covers 16 residues. Germline CDR1 and CDR2: MNHNS and SASEGT.

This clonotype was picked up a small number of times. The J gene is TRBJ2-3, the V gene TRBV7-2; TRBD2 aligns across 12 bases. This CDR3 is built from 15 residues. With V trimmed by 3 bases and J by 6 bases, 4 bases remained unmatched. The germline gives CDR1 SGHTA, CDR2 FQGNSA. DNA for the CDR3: TGTGCCAGCAGCTTCACTAGCGGGGGGATCGATACGCAGTATTTT. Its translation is CASSFTSGGIDTQYF. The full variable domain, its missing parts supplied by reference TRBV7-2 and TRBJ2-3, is GAGVSQSPSNKVTEKGKDVELRCDPISGHTALYWYRQSLGQGLEFLIYFQGNSAPDKSGLPSDRFSAERTGGSVSTLTIQRTQQEDSAVYLCASSFTSGGIDTQYFGPGTRLTVL.

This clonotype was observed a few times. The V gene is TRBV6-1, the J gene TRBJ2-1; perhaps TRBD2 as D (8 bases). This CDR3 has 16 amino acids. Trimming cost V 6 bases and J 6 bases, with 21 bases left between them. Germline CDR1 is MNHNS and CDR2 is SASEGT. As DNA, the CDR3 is TGTGCCAGCAGGACAGGGCCTAGGAGCGGGAGCAATGAGCAGTTCTTC. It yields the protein CASRTGPRSGSNEQFF.

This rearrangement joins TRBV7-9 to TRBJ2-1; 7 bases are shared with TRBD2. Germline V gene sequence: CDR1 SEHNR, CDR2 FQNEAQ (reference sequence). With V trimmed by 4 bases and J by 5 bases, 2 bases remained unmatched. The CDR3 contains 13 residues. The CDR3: CASSSRENNEQFF. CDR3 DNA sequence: TGTGCCAGCAGCTCGCGGGAGAACAATGAGCAGTTCTTC. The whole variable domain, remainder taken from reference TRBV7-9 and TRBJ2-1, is DTGVSQNPRHKITKRGQNVTFRCDPISEHNRLYWYRQTLGQGPEFLTYFQNEAQLEKSRLLSDRFSAERPKGSFSTLEIQRTEQGDSAMYLCASSSRENNEQFFGPGTRLTVL.

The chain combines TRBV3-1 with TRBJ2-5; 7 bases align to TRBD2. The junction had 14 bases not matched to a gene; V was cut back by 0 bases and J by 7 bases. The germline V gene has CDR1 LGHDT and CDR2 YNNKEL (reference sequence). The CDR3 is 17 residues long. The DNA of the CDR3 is TGTGCCAGCAGCCAAGACCCAAGCGGGACCAAGAGGGGGACCCAGTACTTC. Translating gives CASSQDPSGTKRGTQYF.

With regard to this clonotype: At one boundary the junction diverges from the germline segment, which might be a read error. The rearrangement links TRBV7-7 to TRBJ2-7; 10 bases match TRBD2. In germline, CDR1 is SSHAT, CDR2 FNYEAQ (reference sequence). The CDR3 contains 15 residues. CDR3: CASSLRAGGYYEQYF. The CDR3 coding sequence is TGTGCTAGCAGCTTAAGAGCGGGGGGGTACTACGAGCAGTACTTC.

Here the CDR3 DNA reads TGTGCCATCAGTGAGGGGGCAGGGGCGGGCAATGAGCAGTTCTTC. Its protein product is CAISEGAGAGNEQFF. This chain links TRBV10-3 with TRBJ2-1; a weak D match, TRBD1 (6 bases). The germline CDR1 and CDR2 sequences are ENHRY and SYGVKD. The V gene lost 2 bases and the J gene lost 6 bases, with 14 bases spanning the gap. The CDR3 totals 15 residues.

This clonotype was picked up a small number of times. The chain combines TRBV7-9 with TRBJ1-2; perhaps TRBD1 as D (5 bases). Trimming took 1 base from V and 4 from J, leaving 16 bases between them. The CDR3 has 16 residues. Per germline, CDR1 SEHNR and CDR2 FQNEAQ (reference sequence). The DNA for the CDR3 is TGTGCCAGCAGCTTAGAAGAGGACACACTTCTCTATGGCTACACCTTC. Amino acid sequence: CASSLEEDTLLYGYTF.

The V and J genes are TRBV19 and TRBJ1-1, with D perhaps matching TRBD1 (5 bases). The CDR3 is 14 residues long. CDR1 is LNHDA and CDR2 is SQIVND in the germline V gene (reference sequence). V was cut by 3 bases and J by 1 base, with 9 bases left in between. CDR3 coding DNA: TGTGCCAGTAGTATTGGGGGAGGGAACACTGAAGCTTTCTTT. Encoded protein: CASSIGGGNTEAFF.

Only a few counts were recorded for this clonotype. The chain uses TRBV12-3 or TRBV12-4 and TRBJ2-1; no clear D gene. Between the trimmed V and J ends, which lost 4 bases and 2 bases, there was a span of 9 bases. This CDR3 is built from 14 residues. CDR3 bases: TGTGCCAGCAGTTCCCCAACGGCCTACAATGAGCAGTTCTTC. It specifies CASSSPTAYNEQFF.

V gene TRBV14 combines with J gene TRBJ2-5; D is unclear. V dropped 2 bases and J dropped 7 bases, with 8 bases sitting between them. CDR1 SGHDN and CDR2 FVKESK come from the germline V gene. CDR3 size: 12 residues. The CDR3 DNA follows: TGTGCCAGCAGCCAACTAACGGGGACCCAGTACTTC. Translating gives CASSQLTGTQYF.

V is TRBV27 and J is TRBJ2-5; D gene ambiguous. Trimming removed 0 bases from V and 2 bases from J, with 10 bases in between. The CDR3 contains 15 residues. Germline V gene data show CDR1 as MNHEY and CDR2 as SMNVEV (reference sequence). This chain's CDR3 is CASSLSLGNQETQYF. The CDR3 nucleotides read TGTGCCAGCAGTTTATCCCTCGGAAATCAAGAGACCCAGTACTTC.

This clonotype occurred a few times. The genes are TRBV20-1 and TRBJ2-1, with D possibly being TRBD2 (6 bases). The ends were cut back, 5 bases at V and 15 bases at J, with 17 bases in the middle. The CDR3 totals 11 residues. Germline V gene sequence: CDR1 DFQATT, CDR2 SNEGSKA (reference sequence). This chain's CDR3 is CSASPGVKPFF. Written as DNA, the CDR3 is TGCAGTGCTTCACCGGGAGTTAAGCCGTTCTTC.

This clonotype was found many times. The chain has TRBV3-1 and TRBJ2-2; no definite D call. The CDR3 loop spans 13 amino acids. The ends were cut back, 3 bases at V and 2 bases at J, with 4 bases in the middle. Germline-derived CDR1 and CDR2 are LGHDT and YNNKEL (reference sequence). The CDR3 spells CASSHDNTGELFF. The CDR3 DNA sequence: TGTGCCAGCAGCCATGATAACACCGGGGAGCTGTTTTTT. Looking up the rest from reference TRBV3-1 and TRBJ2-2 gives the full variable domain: DTAVSQTPKYLVTQMGNDKSIKCEQNLGHDTMYWYKQDSKKFLKIMFSYNNKELIINETVPNRFSPKSPDKAHLNLHINSLELGDSAVYFCASSHDNTGELFFGEGSRLTVL.

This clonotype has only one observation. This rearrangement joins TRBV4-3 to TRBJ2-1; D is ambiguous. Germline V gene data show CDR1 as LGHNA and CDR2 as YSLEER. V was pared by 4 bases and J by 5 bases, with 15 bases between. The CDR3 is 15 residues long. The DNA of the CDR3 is TGCGCCAGCAGCCTGACCCAGCCGACGAACAATGAGCAGTTCTTC. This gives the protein CASSLTQPTNNEQFF.

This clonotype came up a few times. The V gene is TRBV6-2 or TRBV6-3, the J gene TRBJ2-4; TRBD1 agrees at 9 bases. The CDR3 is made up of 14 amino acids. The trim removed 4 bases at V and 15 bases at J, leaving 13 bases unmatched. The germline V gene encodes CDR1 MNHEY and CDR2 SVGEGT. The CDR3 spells CASSWSGQGLKSYF. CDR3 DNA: TGTGCCAGCAGTTGGTCGGGACAGGGATTGAAGTCGTACTTC.

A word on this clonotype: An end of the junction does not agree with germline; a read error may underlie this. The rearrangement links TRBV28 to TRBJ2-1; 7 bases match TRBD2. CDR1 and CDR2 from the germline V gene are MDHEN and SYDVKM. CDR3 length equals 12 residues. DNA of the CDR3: TGTGCCAGCAGTTTATCGCGGGAGTGGCAGTCCTTC. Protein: CASSLSREWQSF.

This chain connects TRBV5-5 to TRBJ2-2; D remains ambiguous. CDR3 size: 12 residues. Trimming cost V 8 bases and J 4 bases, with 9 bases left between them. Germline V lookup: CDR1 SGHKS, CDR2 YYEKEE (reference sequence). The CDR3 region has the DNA TGTGCCAGTCCGCTACCCACCGGGGAGCTGTTTTTT. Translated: CASPLPTGELFF.